Here is one T cell receptor (beta chain) with its context. The data belong to a study of early T cells in non-severe SARS-CoV-2 infection. V was cut by 3 bases and J by 4 bases, with 8 bases left in between. CDR1 and CDR2 from the germline V gene are DFQATT and SNEGSKA (reference sequence). The length of the CDR3 is 12 residues. TCRdb fed the 5' RACE reads into MiXCR, producing one record per CDR3 protein. The sample yields approximately 62,000 distinct CDR3 sequences, 9.5% to 15% seen once. The sample consisted of whole blood. The TCR originated in an adult who was a healthcare worker with PCR-confirmed SARS-CoV-2 infection or an uninfected control (not recorded which). This chain connects TRBV20-1 to TRBJ2-3; D gene uncertain. CDR3 DNA sequence: TGCAGTGCTAGGGAAAAGGCAGATACGCAGTATTTT. The encoded protein is CSAREKADTQYF.